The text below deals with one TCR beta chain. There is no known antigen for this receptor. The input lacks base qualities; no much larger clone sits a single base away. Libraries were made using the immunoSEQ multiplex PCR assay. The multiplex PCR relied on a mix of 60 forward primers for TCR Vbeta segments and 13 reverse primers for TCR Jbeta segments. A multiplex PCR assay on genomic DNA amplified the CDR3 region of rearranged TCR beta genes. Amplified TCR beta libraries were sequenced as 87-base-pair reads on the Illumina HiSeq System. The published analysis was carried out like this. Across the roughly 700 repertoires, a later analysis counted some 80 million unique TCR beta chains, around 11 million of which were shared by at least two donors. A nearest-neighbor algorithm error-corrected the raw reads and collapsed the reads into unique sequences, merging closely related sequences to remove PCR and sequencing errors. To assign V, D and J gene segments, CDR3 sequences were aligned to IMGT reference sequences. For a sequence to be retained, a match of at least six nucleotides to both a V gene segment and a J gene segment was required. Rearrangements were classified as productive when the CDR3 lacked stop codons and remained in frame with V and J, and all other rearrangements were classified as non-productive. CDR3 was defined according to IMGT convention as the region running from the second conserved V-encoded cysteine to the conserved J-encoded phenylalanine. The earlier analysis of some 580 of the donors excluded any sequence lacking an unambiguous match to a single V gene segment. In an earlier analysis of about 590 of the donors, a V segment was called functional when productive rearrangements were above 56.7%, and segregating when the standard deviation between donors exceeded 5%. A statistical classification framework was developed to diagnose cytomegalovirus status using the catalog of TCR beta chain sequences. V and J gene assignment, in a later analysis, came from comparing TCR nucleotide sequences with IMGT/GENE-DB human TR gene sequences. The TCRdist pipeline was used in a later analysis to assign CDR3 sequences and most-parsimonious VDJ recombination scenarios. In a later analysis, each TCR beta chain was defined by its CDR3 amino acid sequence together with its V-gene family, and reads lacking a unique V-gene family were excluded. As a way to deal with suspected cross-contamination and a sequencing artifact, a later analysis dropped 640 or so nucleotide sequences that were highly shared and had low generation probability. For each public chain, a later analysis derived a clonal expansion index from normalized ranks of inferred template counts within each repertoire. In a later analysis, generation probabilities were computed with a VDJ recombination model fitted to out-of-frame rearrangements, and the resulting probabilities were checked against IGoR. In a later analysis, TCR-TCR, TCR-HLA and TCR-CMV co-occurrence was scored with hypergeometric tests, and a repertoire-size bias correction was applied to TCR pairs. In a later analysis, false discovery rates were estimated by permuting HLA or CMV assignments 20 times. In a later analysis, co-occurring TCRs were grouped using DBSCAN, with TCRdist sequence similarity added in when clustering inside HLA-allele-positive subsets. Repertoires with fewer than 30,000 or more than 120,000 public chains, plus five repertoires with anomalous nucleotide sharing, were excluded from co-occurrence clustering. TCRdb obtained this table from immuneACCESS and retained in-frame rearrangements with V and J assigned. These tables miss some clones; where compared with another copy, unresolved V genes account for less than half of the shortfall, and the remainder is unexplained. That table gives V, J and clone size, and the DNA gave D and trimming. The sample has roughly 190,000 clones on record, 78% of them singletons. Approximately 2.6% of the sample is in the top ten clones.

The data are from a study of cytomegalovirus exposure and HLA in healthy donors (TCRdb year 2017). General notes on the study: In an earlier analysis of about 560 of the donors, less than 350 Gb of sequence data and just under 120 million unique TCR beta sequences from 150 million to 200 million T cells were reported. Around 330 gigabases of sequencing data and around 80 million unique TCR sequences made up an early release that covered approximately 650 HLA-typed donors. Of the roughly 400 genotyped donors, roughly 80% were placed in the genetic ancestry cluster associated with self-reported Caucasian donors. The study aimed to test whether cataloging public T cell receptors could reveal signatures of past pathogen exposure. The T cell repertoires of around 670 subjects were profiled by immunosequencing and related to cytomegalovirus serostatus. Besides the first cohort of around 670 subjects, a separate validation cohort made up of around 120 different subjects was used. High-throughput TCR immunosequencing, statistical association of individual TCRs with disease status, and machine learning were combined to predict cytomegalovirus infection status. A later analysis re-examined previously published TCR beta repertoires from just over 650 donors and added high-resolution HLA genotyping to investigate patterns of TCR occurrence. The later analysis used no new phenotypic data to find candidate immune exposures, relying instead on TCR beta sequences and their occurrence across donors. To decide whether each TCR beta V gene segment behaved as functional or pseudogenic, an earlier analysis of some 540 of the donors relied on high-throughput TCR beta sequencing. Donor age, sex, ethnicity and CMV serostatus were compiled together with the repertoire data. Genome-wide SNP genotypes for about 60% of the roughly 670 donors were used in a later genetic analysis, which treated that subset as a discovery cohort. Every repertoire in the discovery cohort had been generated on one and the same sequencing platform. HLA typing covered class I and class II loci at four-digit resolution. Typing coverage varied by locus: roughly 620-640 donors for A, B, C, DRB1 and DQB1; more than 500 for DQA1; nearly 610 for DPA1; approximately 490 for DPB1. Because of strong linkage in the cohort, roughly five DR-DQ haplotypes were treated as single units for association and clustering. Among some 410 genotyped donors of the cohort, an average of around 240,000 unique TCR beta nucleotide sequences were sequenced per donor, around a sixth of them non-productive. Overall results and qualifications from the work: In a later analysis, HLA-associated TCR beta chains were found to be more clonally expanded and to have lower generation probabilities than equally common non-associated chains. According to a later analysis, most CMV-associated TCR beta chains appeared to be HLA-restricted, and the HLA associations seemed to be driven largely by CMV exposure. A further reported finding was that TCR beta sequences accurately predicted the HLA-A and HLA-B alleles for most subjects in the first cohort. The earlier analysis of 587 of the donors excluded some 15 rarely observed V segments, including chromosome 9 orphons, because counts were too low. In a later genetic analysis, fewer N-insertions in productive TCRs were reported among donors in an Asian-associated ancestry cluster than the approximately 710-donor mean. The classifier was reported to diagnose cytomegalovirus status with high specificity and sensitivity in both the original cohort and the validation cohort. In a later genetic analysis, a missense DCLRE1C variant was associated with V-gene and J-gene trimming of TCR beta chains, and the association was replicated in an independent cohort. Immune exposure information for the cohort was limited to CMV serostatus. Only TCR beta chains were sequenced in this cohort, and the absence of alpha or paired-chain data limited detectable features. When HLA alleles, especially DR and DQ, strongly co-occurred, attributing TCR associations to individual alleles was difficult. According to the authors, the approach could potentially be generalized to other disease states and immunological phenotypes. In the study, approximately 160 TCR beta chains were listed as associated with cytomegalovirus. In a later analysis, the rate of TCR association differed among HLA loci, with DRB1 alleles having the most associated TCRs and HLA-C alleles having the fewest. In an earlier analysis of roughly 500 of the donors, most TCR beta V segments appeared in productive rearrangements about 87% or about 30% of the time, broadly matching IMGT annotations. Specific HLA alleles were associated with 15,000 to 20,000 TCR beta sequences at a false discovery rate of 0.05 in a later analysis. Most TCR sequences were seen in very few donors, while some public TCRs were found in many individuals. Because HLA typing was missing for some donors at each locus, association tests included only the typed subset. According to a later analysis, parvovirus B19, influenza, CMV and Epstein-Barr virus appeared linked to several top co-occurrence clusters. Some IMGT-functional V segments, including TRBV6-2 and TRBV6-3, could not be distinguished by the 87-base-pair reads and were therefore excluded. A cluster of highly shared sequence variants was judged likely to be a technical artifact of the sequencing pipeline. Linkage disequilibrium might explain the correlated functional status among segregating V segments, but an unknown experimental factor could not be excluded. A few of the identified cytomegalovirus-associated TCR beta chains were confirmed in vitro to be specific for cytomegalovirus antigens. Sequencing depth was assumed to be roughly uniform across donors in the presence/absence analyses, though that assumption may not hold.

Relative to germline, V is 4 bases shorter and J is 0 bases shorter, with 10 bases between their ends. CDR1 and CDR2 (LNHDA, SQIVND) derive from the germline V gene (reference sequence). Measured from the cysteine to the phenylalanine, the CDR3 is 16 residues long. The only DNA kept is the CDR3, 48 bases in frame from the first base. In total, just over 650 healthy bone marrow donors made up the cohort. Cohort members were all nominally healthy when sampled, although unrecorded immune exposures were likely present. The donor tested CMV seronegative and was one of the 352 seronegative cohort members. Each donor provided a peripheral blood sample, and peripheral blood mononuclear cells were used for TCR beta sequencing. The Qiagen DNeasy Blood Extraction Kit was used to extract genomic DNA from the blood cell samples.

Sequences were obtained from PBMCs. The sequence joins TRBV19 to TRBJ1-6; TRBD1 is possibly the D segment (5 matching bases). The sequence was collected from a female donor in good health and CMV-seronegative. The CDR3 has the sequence CASSNKGRSYNSPLHF. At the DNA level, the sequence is TGTGCCAGTAGTAATAAGGGGCGCTCCTATAATTCACCCCTCCACTTT.